This entry lists 32 T cell receptor beta chains sequenced from one sample in a study of CD8+ T cells in alopecia areata. Extraction of RNA preceded its reverse transcription into cDNA, which served as the sequencing template. Profiling relied on immunoSEQ multiplex PCR, and the TCRdb table lists in-frame clones only, not all of them. The repertoire consists of approximately 90,000 clones, with about two thirds occurring once and the leading ten covering 17%. Described treatment: oral pan-JAK inhibitor, 5-10 mg twice daily. The sequencing used CD8+ T cells sorted from blood, collected around week 46, from a patient treated with tofacitinib. The receptor set was obtained from a human donor with alopecia areata.

The chain recombines TRBV11-2 with TRBJ1-6; D unresolved. The germline gives CDR1 SGHAT, CDR2 FQNNGV. This CDR3 is 11 amino acids long. V was cut by 5 bases and J by 7 bases, with 3 bases left in between. The CDR3, as DNA: TGTGCCAGCAGCGGGAATTCACCCCTCCACTTT. As protein: CASSGNSPLHF.

This chain connects TRBV27 to TRBJ1-2; 8 bases are shared with TRBD1. V gave up 0 bases and J gave up 13 bases; unmatched junction bases: 7. The CDR3 is 13 amino acids. The germline V gene has CDR1 MNHEY and CDR2 SMNVEV (reference sequence). For the CDR3, the DNA is TGTGCCAGCAGTTTATCTCTGCAGGGGGCAATCACCTTC. Its protein is CASSLSLQGAITF.

The chain employs TRBV2 and TRBJ2-5; D is uncertain. CDR1 SNHLY and CDR2 FYNNEI come from the germline V gene. V lost 1 base, J lost 1 base, and 13 bases lay in between. There are 16 residues in the CDR3. The DNA of the CDR3 is TGTGCCAGCAGTGAAGTCCGCACAAACATCCAAGAGACCCAGTACTTC. Translation gives CASSEVRTNIQETQYF. Full variable domain (outside the CDR3, taken from reference TRBV2 and TRBJ2-5): EPEVTQTPSHQVTQMGQEVILRCVPISNHLYFYWYRQILGQKVEFLVSFYNNEISEKSEIFDDQFSVERPDGSNFTLKIRSTKLEDSAMYFCASSEVRTNIQETQYFGPGTRLLVL.

This chain connects TRBV29-1 to TRBJ1-2; TRBD1 matches at 7 bases. The V segment lost 2 bases and the J segment 2 bases; nucleotides outside the gene matches: 11. This CDR3 has 16 amino acids. Germline-derived CDR1 and CDR2 are SQVTM and ANQGSEA. The CDR3 DNA sequence: TGCAGCGTTGAAAGGGCCGGTGGGACAGACAACTATGGCTACACCTTC. The encoded protein is CSVERAGGTDNYGYTF. Together with reference TRBV29-1 and TRBJ1-2, the CDR3 gives the full variable domain: SAVISQKPSRDICQRGTSLTIQCQVDSQVTMMFWYRQQPGQSLTLIATANQGSEATYESGFVIDKFPISRPNLTFSTLTVSNMSPEDSSIYLCSVERAGGTDNYGYTFGSGTRLTVV.

This clone was seen more than once but under ten times. V and J are TRBV23-1 and TRBJ2-7; D may be TRBD1 (6 bases). TRBV23-1 is given ORF status, its function remaining uncertain. V lost 10 bases to trimming and J lost 4 bases, with 23 bases between them. This CDR3 spans 15 amino acids. In DNA, the CDR3 is TGCGCCACCATAGAAAAGCGTGAAGGGGGTTACGAGCAGTACTTC. Encoded protein: CATIEKREGGYEQYF.

V usage is TRBV6-5 and J usage is TRBJ2-7; D unclear. In germline, CDR1 is MNHEY, CDR2 SVGAGI. This CDR3 contains 12 residues. V lost 4 bases to trimming and J lost 3 bases, with 7 bases between them. The CDR3 reads CASSSTGYEQYF. Written as DNA, the CDR3 is TGTGCCAGCAGTTCGACTGGCTACGAGCAGTACTTC.

This clone occurred a few times. The rearrangement uses TRBV19 and TRBJ2-1; 7 bases map to TRBD1. Germline V gene sequence: CDR1 LNHDA, CDR2 SQIVND (reference sequence). The CDR3 extends over 15 amino acids. After removal of 3 bases from V and 8 bases from J, the junction contained 10 bases not matched to a gene. The CDR3 sequence is CASSIGPTGSDEQFF. The CDR3 nucleotides are TGTGCCAGTAGTATCGGCCCGACAGGGTCCGATGAGCAGTTCTTC.

This clone was observed a single time. The chain uses TRBV30 and TRBJ2-1; D possibly corresponds to TRBD2 (6 bases). Trimming took 3 bases from V and 0 from J, leaving 18 bases between them. Germline assignment: CDR1 GTSNPN and CDR2 SVGIG (reference sequence). The CDR3 contains 17 residues. The CDR3 DNA is TGTGCCTGGAGCACTTTGAAACTAGCCAGCTCCTACAATGAGCAGTTCTTC. It translates to CAWSTLKLASSYNEQFF.

This clone was found a few times. The CDR3 DNA reads as TGCAGCGTTGAAGAGACGGCGGTCCAAGAGACCCAGTACTTC. Translated: CSVEETAVQETQYF. V is TRBV29-1 and J is TRBJ2-5; D not certain. Germline V gene sequence: CDR1 SQVTM, CDR2 ANQGSEA. This CDR3 has 14 residues. The V gene lost 0 bases and the J gene lost 1 base, with 9 bases spanning the gap.

The chain is built from TRBV7-3 and TRBJ1-1; D possibly corresponds to TRBD1 (5 bases). This CDR3 is built from 15 residues. Germline loops: CDR1 SGHTA, CDR2 FQGTGA. Trimming stripped 2 bases from V and 5 bases from J, with 15 bases between. DNA of the CDR3: TGTGCCAGCAGCTTAGAAGCAGGGAGGTATACTGAAGCTTTCTTT. Translating gives CASSLEAGRYTEAFF.

This clone came up once. This chain connects TRBV5-6 to TRBJ2-5; D might be TRBD1 (5 bases). CDR1 and CDR2 (germline): SGHDT, YYEEEE. With 0 bases removed from V and 5 bases from J, the gap between germline ends came to 14 bases. The CDR3 is made up of 15 amino acids. This chain's CDR3 is CASSLEGQGEETQYF. CDR3 nucleotides: TGTGCCAGCAGCTTGGAGGGCCAGGGTGAGGAGACCCAGTACTTC.

This clone was observed a few times. The rearrangement uses TRBV10-3 and TRBJ2-3; D is undetermined. Trimming stripped 2 bases from V and 2 bases from J, with 5 bases between. This CDR3 is built from 13 residues. CDR1 and CDR2 (germline): ENHRY, SYGVKD. In DNA, the CDR3 is TGTGCCATCAGTGAGACAAACACAGATACGCAGTATTTT. It specifies CAISETNTDTQYF.

The V and J genes are TRBV6-5 and TRBJ2-3, with a weak D call TRBD1 (6 bases). V was trimmed by 6 bases and J by 2 bases, leaving 15 bases between them. The CDR3 runs to 15 residues. In germline, CDR1 is MNHEY, CDR2 SVGAGI. In DNA form, the CDR3 reads TGTGCCAGCAGCCACAGGGCGGTAAACACAGATACGCAGTATTTT. Translation: CASSHRAVNTDTQYF.

This clone has only a few counts. Written as DNA, the CDR3 is TGTGCCAGCAGTTCAGCAGCGCTCTATGGCTACACCTTC. Residues: CASSSAALYGYTF. The chain links TRBV27 to TRBJ1-2, with D hard to call. CDR1 and CDR2 (germline): MNHEY, SMNVEV (reference sequence). V was pared by 4 bases and J by 4 bases, with 10 bases between. The CDR3 consists of 13 residues.

CDR3 DNA sequence: TGCGCCAGCAGCCAAGATGGGTTTCCAGGAACCTACGAGCAGTACTTC. Amino acids: CASSQDGFPGTYEQYF. J is TRBJ2-7 and V is TRBV4-3; D gene unclear. The germline V gene encodes CDR1 LGHNA and CDR2 YSLEER. This CDR3 contains 16 residues. V lost 0 bases and J 2 bases, leaving 14 bases between the germline ends.

A single count supports this clone. The rearrangement links TRBV6-5 to TRBJ2-5, with a possible D match to TRBD2 (5 bases). Germline V CDR1 and CDR2: MNHEY, SVGAGI. Trimming left V 5 bases short and J 5 bases short, with 15 bases between. The CDR3 spans 14 residues. The CDR3 loop is CASSPADVGETQYF. The CDR3 nucleotides read TGTGCCAGCAGTCCAGCGGACGTGGGTGAGACCCAGTACTTC.

V and J are TRBV6-6 and TRBJ2-1, with a tentative D call TRBD2 (6 bases). This CDR3 spans 16 amino acids. Germline CDR1 MNHNY, CDR2 SVGAGI (reference sequence). V was cut by 0 bases and J by 10 bases, with 19 bases left in between. CDR3 in amino acids: CASSYSSQFLDYEQFF. CDR3 coding DNA: TGTGCCAGCAGTTACTCGAGTCAGTTTCTGGACTACGAGCAGTTCTTC.

V is TRBV19 and J is TRBJ2-3; 12 bases align to TRBD2. This CDR3 comprises 16 residues. The J segment lost 5 bases and the V segment lost 3 bases, leaving 6 bases of the junction unmatched. The germline V gene encodes CDR1 LNHDA and CDR2 SQIVND (reference sequence). The CDR3 sequence: CASSMYTSGGLDTQYF. The CDR3 DNA follows: TGTGCCAGTAGTATGTACACTAGCGGGGGGTTAGATACGCAGTATTTT. Full variable domain (rest looked up from reference TRBV19 and TRBJ2-3): DGGITQSPKYLFRKEGQNVTLSCEQNLNHDAMYWYRQDPGQGLRLIYYSQIVNDFQKGDIAEGYSVSREKKESFPLTVTSAQKNPTAFYLCASSMYTSGGLDTQYFGPGTRLTVL.

The chain carries TRBV4-3 and TRBJ2-3, with 8 bases aligning to TRBD2. The CDR3 consists of 21 residues. CDR1 is LGHNA, CDR2 YSLEER, per germline. After removal of 0 bases from V and 3 bases from J, the junction contained 20 bases not matched to a gene. The CDR3 DNA sequence: TGCGCCAGCAGCCAAGATCGGTTACGGGCCGGGGGGGCAGTTTTGACAGATACGCAGTATTTT. This gives the protein CASSQDRLRAGGAVLTDTQYF.

This chain uses TRBV9 with TRBJ2-2, with 9 bases that match TRBD2. This CDR3 spans 18 amino acids. Germline trimming cut 4 bases from V and 7 bases from J; bases unmatched to any gene: 17. The germline V gene has CDR1 SGDLS and CDR2 YYNGEE. DNA of the CDR3: TGTGCCAGCAGCCCCCGCCCTGGGGGCGGGGGGGCTAACGGGGAGCTGTTTTTT. It is translated as CASSPRPGGGGANGELFF. Together with reference TRBV9 and TRBJ2-2, the CDR3 gives the full variable domain: DSGVTQTPKHLITATGQRVTLRCSPRSGDLSVYWYQQSLDQGLQFLIQYYNGEERAKGNILERFSAQQFPDLHSELNLSSLELGDSALYFCASSPRPGGGGANGELFFGEGSRLTVL.

In its sample, this clone was seen once. The rearrangement joins TRBV7-3 to TRBJ2-1, with TRBD1 matching over 7 bases. After removal of 3 bases from V and 2 bases from J, the junction contained 4 bases not matched to a gene. CDR3 length: 15 amino acids. Germline-derived CDR1 and CDR2 are SGHTA and FQGTGA. This CDR3 is CASSFEQGPYNEQFF. The CDR3 DNA follows: TGTGCCAGCAGCTTCGAACAGGGGCCCTACAATGAGCAGTTCTTC.

A few counts support this clone. This is likely an artifact of a read error, given a far larger clone one base away. V usage is TRBV30 and J usage is TRBJ2-7; 12 bases are a match to TRBD2. J gave up 7 bases and V 0 bases, and 10 bases lay outside the gene matches. The CDR3 is 16 residues long. Germline V CDR1 and CDR2: GTSNPN, SVGIG (reference sequence). The DNA for the CDR3 is TGTGCCTGGAGTGTACTAGCGGGGGGCTCCTACAATGAGCAGTACTTC. Translating it yields CAWSVLAGGSYNEQYF.

In its sample, this clone was seen many times. The rearrangement links TRBV7-3 to TRBJ1-1; tentatively, D is TRBD1 (6 bases). From germline, CDR1 is SGHTA and CDR2 FQGTGA. This CDR3 is 17 amino acids long. Trimming removed 1 base at V and 3 bases at J, with 18 bases between. The CDR3 nucleotides are TGTGCCAGCAGCTTAAGTGTCATCCCAGGGGCGGACACTGAAGCTTTCTTT. Amino acids: CASSLSVIPGADTEAFF.

V is TRBV2 and J is TRBJ2-5, with a tentative D call TRBD1 (5 bases). The germline V gene has CDR1 SNHLY and CDR2 FYNNEI. The ends were cut back, 8 bases at V and 4 bases at J, with 20 bases in the middle. The CDR3 is 15 residues long. In DNA form, the CDR3 reads TGTGCCAGCCCTGACAGAGATTCACGCGGAGAGACCCAGTACTTC. This encodes CASPDRDSRGETQYF.

The rearrangement uses TRBV7-8 and TRBJ1-6; unclear D gene. The CDR3 spans 15 residues. Germline-derived CDR1 and CDR2 are SGHVS and FQNEAQ. V lost 2 bases to trimming and J lost 4 bases, with 9 bases between them. The DNA for the CDR3 is TGTGCCAGCAGCTTATTGGCGGAGTATAATTCACCCCTCCACTTT. This encodes CASSLLAEYNSPLHF. Together with reference TRBV7-8 and TRBJ1-6, the CDR3 gives the full variable domain: GAGVSQSPRYKVAKRGQDVALRCDPISGHVSLFWYQQALGQGPEFLTYFQNEAQLDKSGLPSDRFFAERPEGSVSTLKIQRTQQEDSAVYLCASSLLAEYNSPLHFGNGTRLTVT.

The genes are TRBV6-1 and TRBJ1-5; unclear D gene. The CDR3 extends over 14 amino acids. Trimming cost V 2 bases and J 1 base, with 6 bases left between them. The V gene's germline CDR1 is MNHNS and CDR2 SASEGT. The CDR3 nucleotides read TGTGCCAGCAGTGAACGACGGAGCAATCAGCCCCAGCATTTT. Its translation: CASSERRSNQPQHF.

Comments on this clone: This may stem from a read error, because a much larger clone lies one nucleotide away. Other DNA sequences in the sample encode the same CDR3. In nucleotides, the CDR3 is TGTGCCAGCAGCTCATACAATGAGCAGTTCTTC. Residues: CASSSYNEQFF. The V call is TRBV5-6, the J call TRBJ2-1; D gene ambiguous. CDR3 size: 11 residues. Germline V gene lookup returns CDR1 SGHDT and CDR2 YYEEEE. The V end lost 3 bases, the J end lost 4 bases, and 2 bases lay between the germline ends.

The rearrangement joins TRBV10-2 to TRBJ2-7; 10 bases map to TRBD2. Looked up from germline, CDR1 is WSHSY and CDR2 is SAAADI. The junction had 6 bases not matched to a gene; V was cut back by 4 bases and J by 3 bases. The CDR3 spans 15 residues. CDR3 region: CASSVLAGAYYEQYF. CDR3 coding DNA: TGCGCCAGCAGTGTCCTAGCGGGGGCCTACTACGAGCAGTACTTC.

This chain links TRBV19 with TRBJ1-1, with D hard to call. V was clipped by 7 bases and J by 8 bases, with 11 bases between them. This CDR3 is 11 amino acids long. Germline V gives CDR1 LNHDA, CDR2 SQIVND (reference sequence). The CDR3 is CASTAGPEAFF. The DNA for the CDR3 is TGTGCCAGTACCGCGGGCCCAGAAGCTTTCTTT.

This clone was picked up one time. V gene TRBV5-1 combines with J gene TRBJ2-2, with 9 positions matching TRBD2. Germline V gene sequence: CDR1 SGHRS, CDR2 YFSETQ. The CDR3 has 18 amino acids. V dropped 0 bases and J dropped 0; count of bases not matched to a gene: 6. The CDR3 loop reads CASSLVVAGVSNTGELFF. The CDR3 region has the DNA TGCGCCAGCAGCTTGGTGGTAGCGGGGGTTTCGAACACCGGGGAGCTGTTTTTT.

This sequence joins TRBV14 and TRBJ2-1; 10 bases line up with TRBD2. Trimming cost V 1 base and J 7 bases; bases outside gene matches: 13. Germline V lookup: CDR1 SGHDN, CDR2 FVKESK. The CDR3 contains 18 residues. CDR3 sequence (DNA): TGTGCCAGCAGCCAAGCCCATCCGGGACTAGCGCGGTGGAATGAGCAGTTCTTC. Translated: CASSQAHPGLARWNEQFF.

In this sample, this clone turned up a few times. The J gene is TRBJ1-1, the V gene TRBV7-9; no firm D call. Per germline, CDR1 SEHNR and CDR2 FQNEAQ (reference sequence). This CDR3 comprises 15 residues. V was clipped by 0 bases and J by 3 bases, with 11 bases between them. CDR3 residues: CASSLAGGGDTEAFF. The CDR3 DNA reads TGTGCCAGCAGCTTAGCAGGCGGTGGGGACACTGAAGCTTTCTTT.